Below are 16 T cell receptor beta chains sequenced from a single sample in a study. Treg sorting used a CD4+CD25+CD127-/low gate. Adaptor-ligated barcode primers were used to amplify TRBV12-4/TRBJ1-2 clonotypes. In TCRdb, the multiplex PCR reads were re-called with MiXCR into one record per CDR3 protein. The sample has 550 or so distinct CDR3 sequences, under 20% seen once; the top ten hold roughly a fifth. Sequencing was performed on Tregs sorted from blood. These receptors were taken from a female donor with breast cancer.

The gene calls are TRBV12-3 or TRBV12-4 and TRBJ1-2; maybe TRBD1 (5 bases). Trimming cost V 4 bases and J 3 bases, with 12 bases left between them. The CDR3 covers 14 residues. CDR3 nucleotide sequence: TGTGCCAGCAGTTCCGGGGAACAGGACTATGGCTACACCTTC. As protein: CASSSGEQDYGYTF.

By its share, this clonotype is large. This CDR3 is CASSSTGDIYGYTF. The CDR3 DNA reads as TGTGCCAGCAGTTCAACAGGAGACATCTATGGCTACACCTTC. The genes are TRBV12-3 or TRBV12-4 and TRBJ1-2; weak D call: TRBD1 (5 bases). The CDR3 is made up of 14 amino acids. V dropped 4 bases and J dropped 4 bases, with 13 bases sitting between them.

The V call is TRBV12-3 or TRBV12-4, the J call TRBJ1-2; D gene unclear. The CDR3 runs 13 residues. Trimming pared 6 bases from V and 6 bases from J, leaving 14 bases between. CDR3 amino acids: CASSRDRVDGYTF. The CDR3 bases are TGTGCCAGCAGCAGAGATAGAGTTGATGGCTACACCTTC.

This clonotype is deemed medium-sized (0.01 to 0.1%). V and J are TRBV12-5 and TRBJ1-2, with D tentatively TRBD1 (6 bases). The CDR3 contains 14 residues. The germline CDR1 and CDR2 sequences are LGHNT and FRNRAP. With 6 bases removed from V and 9 bases from J, the gap between germline ends came to 20 bases. In nucleotides, the CDR3 is TGTGCTAGTGGAAAGGACAGCCTCTATGGTAGCTACACCTTC. This gives the protein CASGKDSLYGSYTF.

This clonotype is judged medium-sized. The rearrangement links TRBV12-3 or TRBV12-4 to TRBJ1-2, with D possibly being TRBD1 (5 bases). Between the trimmed V and J ends, which lost 1 base and 4 bases, there was a span of 7 bases. The CDR3 is 13 amino acids. In nucleotides, the CDR3 is TGTGCCAGCAGTTTAGGACAGTTCTATGGCTACACCTTC. Its translation is CASSLGQFYGYTF.

The chain recombines TRBV12-3 or TRBV12-4 with TRBJ1-2; 8 nucleotides agree with TRBD1. The CDR3 totals 13 residues. With 3 bases clipped from V and 7 bases from J, the junction kept 4 bases outside the gene matches. In nucleotides, the CDR3 is TGTGCCAGCAGTTTCGGACAGGGCTCTGGCTACACCTTC. Translation: CASSFGQGSGYTF.

V gene TRBV12-3 or TRBV12-4 combines with J gene TRBJ1-2, with 7 bases matching TRBD1. J lost 6 bases, V lost 2 bases, and 21 bases had no gene match. The CDR3 spans 19 residues. The CDR3 reads CASSLYIIGNRDRLNGYTF. CDR3 bases: TGTGCCAGCAGTTTATATATCATCGGGAACCGGGACAGACTAAATGGCTACACCTTC.

The chain links TRBV12-3 or TRBV12-4 to TRBJ1-2; a weak D match, TRBD1 (6 bases). This CDR3 has 12 amino acids. Trimming took off 6 bases at V and 11 bases at J, with 16 bases between the two ends. The DNA of the CDR3 is TGTGCCAGCAGCCACAGGGTGAGGGCGTACACCTTC. Residues: CASSHRVRAYTF.

V gene TRBV12-3 or TRBV12-4 combines with J gene TRBJ1-2; 7 bases fit TRBD1. This CDR3 comprises 14 residues. With V trimmed by 6 bases and J by 4 bases, 8 bases remained unmatched. The CDR3 loop reads CASSPGQEFYGYTF. In nucleotides, the CDR3 is TGTGCCAGCAGCCCAGGACAGGAGTTCTATGGCTACACCTTC.

This clonotype is large (0.1 to 1%) by share. This chain links TRBV12-3 or TRBV12-4 with TRBJ1-2; D ambiguous. V was shortened by 4 bases and J by 0 bases, with 9 bases between the two germline ends. The CDR3 is 14 residues long. CDR3 DNA sequence: TGTGCCAGCAGTTATGCCGGACCTAACTATGGCTACACCTTC. This translates into CASSYAGPNYGYTF.

V is TRBV12-3 or TRBV12-4 and J is TRBJ1-2, with D maybe TRBD1 (6 bases). The CDR3 has 13 residues. V lost 6 bases and J 4 bases, leaving 12 bases between the germline ends. The CDR3 loop reads CASRRTGSYGYTF. The DNA for the CDR3 is TGTGCCAGCAGACGTACAGGGTCCTATGGCTACACCTTC.

In its sample, this clonotype is medium-sized (0.01 to 0.1%). Sequence at one end of the junction differs from germline and may be a read error. The rearrangement joins TRBV12-3 or TRBV12-4 to TRBJ1-2, with D possibly TRBD1 on 6 matching bases. The CDR3 is 11 residues long. Here the CDR3 DNA reads TGTGCCAGCAGTTTGTCAGGGGCGACCTACTTC. Translation gives CASSLSGATYF.

This clonotype was recorded a few times. J is TRBJ1-2 and V is TRBV12-3 or TRBV12-4; D uncertain. This CDR3 is 14 amino acids long. V was pared by 3 bases and J by 0 bases, with 8 bases between. The DNA for the CDR3 is TGTGCCAGCAGTTTCAGGAGTCCTAACTATGGCTACACCTTC. Translating it yields CASSFRSPNYGYTF.

This clonotype ranks as medium-sized. The rearrangement uses TRBV12-3 or TRBV12-4 and TRBJ1-2; D unclear. Trimming removed 0 bases at V and 12 bases at J, with 14 bases between. The CDR3 totals 13 residues. This CDR3 reads CASSLAGSWTDTF. Here the CDR3 DNA reads TGTGCCAGCAGTTTAGCGGGCTCGTGGACCGACACCTTC.

Within the sample, this clonotype is hyperexpanded. The CDR3, as DNA: TGTGCCAGCAGCCAGGGTATTCGGGGCTACACCTTC. Protein sequence: CASSQGIRGYTF. This chain joins TRBV12-3 or TRBV12-4 and TRBJ1-2; a weak D match, TRBD1 (5 bases). Between the trimmed V and J ends, which lost 6 bases and 8 bases, there was a span of 13 bases. The CDR3 consists of 12 residues.

This clonotype is labeled large. V usage is TRBV12-3 or TRBV12-4 and J usage is TRBJ1-2; D is ambiguous. This CDR3 is built from 13 residues. With 5 bases removed from V and 2 bases from J, the gap between germline ends came to 9 bases. Here the CDR3 DNA reads TGTGCCAGCAGTCCTCCACGAAACTATGGCTACACCTTC. Translation gives CASSPPRNYGYTF.